This T cell receptor (beta chain) is drawn from a study of beta chain features in type 1 diabetes. Study results and caveats: A greater similarity of naive, central memory and Treg TCRB repertoires was seen among patients than among healthy donors. People with Type 1 diabetes carried modestly yet significantly shorter TCRB CDR3s in all four CD4+ subsets.

This clone was seen only a few times. Its cognate antigen is unknown. The entirety of the isolated RNA underwent reverse transcription, so expressed TCRB transcripts were sequenced. Method: immunoSEQ multiplex PCR; TCRdb's copy keeps in-frame clones and lacks some. The sample gives approximately 600,000 clones, around 12% of which show up once; approximately 0.11% is in the top ten. CDR1 and CDR2 (germline): SGHDN, FVKESK. Trimming shortened V by 7 bases and J by 5 bases, and 17 bases separated the two germline ends. The CDR3 is 14 residues long. A CD45RO/CCR7/CD25/CD127/CD95/CD27 panel sorted naive, central memory, regulatory and stem cell-like memory CD4+ cells.

Sequenced material: naive CD4+ T cells from blood. The clonotype was recovered from a man aged 30 to 45 with type 1 diabetes. This sequence joins TRBV14 and TRBJ2-5; a weak D match, TRBD1 (5 bases). This CDR3 reads CASTQGRTRETQYF. CDR3 bases: TGTGCCAGCACCCAGGGCCGAACGCGGGAGACCCAGTACTTC.